This record looks at one TCR beta chain sequence and its context. In the original workflow: Scientists estimated how many nucleated cells there were by amplifying reference gene primers. TCRdb keeps only in-frame clones here, not all; method: immunoSEQ multiplex PCR. V and J calls and clone size are as listed in that table; D and trimming were resolved from the DNA. The sample lists 190,000 or so clones, around 87% occurring once. This sample was included in a study of blood T cell repertoires in COVID-19. Study context: Samples of COVID-19 (acute and convalescent) were obtained from the United States, Italy and Spain. PBMCs, B-cell-depleted T cells, or T cells provided the cDNA or gDNA that made up the material.

This CDR3 has 13 amino acids. The V end lost 8 bases, the J end lost 2 bases, and 10 bases lay between the germline ends. Per the germline V gene, CDR1 is MNHNY and CDR2 is SVGAGI (reference sequence). The receptor was derived from a man between 60 and 75 years old who had recovered from COVID-19. The gene calls are TRBV6-6 and TRBJ1-5; the D gene is possibly TRBD1 (5 bases). The sequenced material came from peripheral blood. The CDR3 region has the DNA TGTGCCAGCGGGGGGTTAGGCAATCAGCCCCAGCATTTT. It yields the protein CASGGLGNQPQHF.